Reported below is one T cell receptor beta chain. Trimming cost V 5 bases and J 4 bases, with 15 bases left between them. There are 15 residues in the CDR3. Germline CDR1 is SNHLY and CDR2 is FYNNEI. The data originate from a study of blood T cell repertoires in COVID-19. Study as a whole: COVID-19 samples collected from the United States, Italy and Spain covered acute and convalescent phases.

Produced via immunoSEQ multiplex PCR; TCRdb's table is partial and in-frame only. The sample carries approximately 270,000 clones, about 90% recorded once. This chain links TRBV2 with TRBJ1-5; D perhaps matches TRBD1 (5 bases). The receptor was isolated from an older woman who had recovered from COVID-19. The source material was PBMCs or T cells enriched from blood (not recorded which). Written as DNA, the CDR3 is TGTGCCAGCAGTAAAACCCTGACAGTGAATCAGCCCCAGCATTTT. Its protein is CASSKTLTVNQPQHF.